The entry below describes one T cell receptor beta chain. CDR1 is PRHDT and CDR2 is FYEKMQ in the germline V gene (reference sequence). V dropped 5 bases and J dropped 0 bases, with 12 bases sitting between them. The CDR3 covers 15 residues. The data derive from a study of PD-L1 blockade in urothelial cancer. Study details: At 6 weeks and at 3 weeks (second dose) after treatment start, blood was analyzed. When blood samples were assessed, the median T cell count was around 140,000.

Here immunoSEQ multiplex PCR was the method, and the copy in TCRdb shows in-frame clones only, minus some. Of 70,000 to 95,000 clones in the sample, about 90% were seen once. Time point given: pretreatment peripheral blood. Between 1 and 8 samples per patient were obtained, pretreatment and on-treatment. The material sequenced was PBMCs, taken around atezolizumab (anti-PD-L1) treatment. The chain uses TRBV13 and TRBJ2-3, with D perhaps matching TRBD2 (6 bases). This receptor was taken from a woman of 80 years or more with urothelial cancer. CDR3 in DNA: TGTGCCAGCAGCACCGGAGGGGTTAGCACAGATACGCAGTATTTT. As protein: CASSTGGVSTDTQYF.